This is a list of T cell receptor beta chains from one sample in a study of cytomegalovirus exposure and HLA in healthy donors. The data were produced by immunoSEQ multiplex PCR, yet TCRdb's version contains in-frame clones alone and is incomplete. The sample has approximately 130,000 clones; approximately 85% are singletons. The sequenced sample consisted of PBMCs. The receptors come from a woman aged 30 to 39 in good health and CMV-seropositive. CDR3s include the opening cysteine and the closing phenylalanine or tryptophan. Each record gives: D gene, J gene, clone size, V gene, CDR3 DNA, CDR3 protein. The D gene is left open where the match is weak. A row's size may be missing; if present it is once, few, many or a size class.

TRBD1,TRBJ2-7,-,TRBV6-1,TGTGCCAGCAGTGGGACAGGGGGTGCCTACGAGCAGTACTTC,CASSGTGGAYEQYF
-,TRBJ1-5,few,TRBV5-1,TGCGCCAGCGGTCGAGGCCAGCCCCAGCATTTT,CASGRGQPQHF
TRBD2,TRBJ2-7,-,TRBV5-1,TGCGCCAGCAGCTTGGCCCCCGGGACTAGCGGGGCCCTCTCCTACGAGCAGTACTTC,CASSLAPGTSGALSYEQYF
-,TRBJ2-2,-,TRBV9,TGTGCCAGCAGCGGGACATTTTCCGGGGGAACCGGGGAGCTGTTTTTT,CASSGTFSGGTGELFF
TRBD2,TRBJ2-3,-,TRBV2,TGTGCCAGAGGTTGGAGCGGGGGGGCATCAGATACGCAGTATTTT,CARGWSGGASDTQYF
TRBD2,TRBJ2-3,-,TRBV6-6,TGTGCCAGCAGTTACGGGAGGGGAGTGGTGCCAGATACGCAGTATTTT,CASSYGRGVVPDTQYF
TRBD1,TRBJ1-5,once,TRBV2,TGTGCCAGCAGTGAAGCAGGGGGCGGGCAGCCCCAGCATTTT,CASSEAGGGQPQHF
TRBD1,TRBJ1-5,-,TRBV6-1,TGTGCCAGCAGTGAAAATGGGTGGGGCAGGGGGCAGGGTCAGCCCCAGCATTTT,CASSENGWGRGQGQPQHF
-,TRBJ1-2,-,TRBV28,TGTGCCAGCACTTTCAGCGGGTCCACGGGCGGCTACACCTTC,CASTFSGSTGGYTF
-,TRBJ2-7,-,TRBV2,TGTGCCAGCAGTGAGGGGGCGATGTACTCCTACGAGCAGTACTTC,CASSEGAMYSYEQYF
-,TRBJ2-7,-,TRBV4-1,TGCGCCAGCAGCAAAGGGGTAGCGGCTAGCTCCTACGAGCAGTACTTC,CASSKGVAASSYEQYF
-,TRBJ1-2,-,TRBV7-6,TGTGCCAGCAGCTTGTCCGCGGGAGACTATGGCTACACCTTC,CASSLSAGDYGYTF
TRBD1,TRBJ1-5,-,TRBV7-2,TGTGCCAGCGTGGGACAGGGGGAACAGCCCCAGCATTTT,CASVGQGEQPQHF
TRBD2,TRBJ2-3,-,TRBV28,TGTGCCAGCAGCACCCGAGTGGGGGGGGGATCCATTAGCACAGATACGCAGTATTTT,CASSTRVGGGSISTDTQYF
TRBD2,TRBJ2-2,-,TRBV5-1,TGCGCCAGCAGCTTTTTAGCGGGCGACACCGGGGAGCTGTTTTTT,CASSFLAGDTGELFF
TRBD2,TRBJ2-7,-,TRBV5-6,TGTGCCAGCAGCTTGAAACTAGCGGGCAACTACGAGCAGTACTTC,CASSLKLAGNYEQYF
-,TRBJ2-3,-,TRBV5-1,TGCGCCAGCAGCTTGGGCCCTACCCGGGGCACAGATACGCAGTATTTT,CASSLGPTRGTDTQYF
-,TRBJ1-1,-,TRBV7-5,TGTGCCAGAAGCTTATTGAGGGGGCGGTGTACTGAAGCTTTCTTT,CARSLLRGRCTEAFF
TRBD1,TRBJ2-7,-,TRBV5-1,TGCGCCAGCAGCTTGGGACAGGGAAGCTCCTACGAGCAGTACTTC,CASSLGQGSSYEQYF
TRBD2,TRBJ2-1,-,TRBV10-3,TGTGCCATCCTTATAGACAGCGGGACTAATGAGCAGTTCTTC,CAILIDSGTNEQFF
-,TRBJ2-3,-,TRBV18,TGTGCCAGCTCACCCCCTCGGGGTGAGGGCACAGATACGCAGTATTTT,CASSPPRGEGTDTQYF
TRBD2,TRBJ2-3,-,TRBV6-6,TGTGCCAGCAGTGGCGGACTAGGCACAGATACGCAGTATTTT,CASSGGLGTDTQYF
TRBD1,TRBJ1-2,-,TRBV5-6,TGTGCCAGCAGCTTACTCCAGGGGGCTGACTATGGCTACACCTTC,CASSLLQGADYGYTF
-,TRBJ2-3,once,TRBV11-2,TGTGCCAGCGTGCGCGGGACTAGCACAGATACGCAGTATTTT,CASVRGTSTDTQYF
TRBD1,TRBJ1-2,-,TRBV5-6,TGTGCCAGCAGCTCACTTACAGGGGCGGCTGGCTACACCTTC,CASSSLTGAAGYTF
-,TRBJ1-2,-,TRBV2,TGTGCCAGCTTTAGGGGACTCGACGGCGTCTATGGCTACACCTTC,CASFRGLDGVYGYTF
-,TRBJ1-2,-,TRBV5-6,TGTGCCAGCAGCTTTGACATCGCTCGGGGCTACACCTTC,CASSFDIARGYTF
TRBD2,TRBJ2-3,few,TRBV30,TGTGCCTCGGCTAGGCGGGGGGGGAGGGATACGCAGTATTTT,CASARRGGRDTQYF
-,TRBJ1-6,once,TRBV6-1,TGTGCCAGCAGTGAAGCTGAGACAGGCCTCCACTTT,CASSEAETGLHF
TRBD1,TRBJ1-5,-,TRBV6-4,TGTGCCAGCAGGGCCACAGGGGCGCGGATGCAGCCCCAGCATTTT,CASRATGARMQPQHF
TRBD1,TRBJ1-1,-,TRBV6-5,TGTGCCAGCAGTTACTCGAATAGGGGGCTCACTGAAGCTTTCTTT,CASSYSNRGLTEAFF
-,TRBJ1-3,-,TRBV2,TGTGCCAGCAGGTACACGCGGGGAAACACCATATATTTT,CASRYTRGNTIYF
TRBD1,TRBJ1-2,-,TRBV5-4,TGTGCCAGCACCCAACAGGGGGCCGAGGGCTACACCTTC,CASTQQGAEGYTF
TRBD1,TRBJ2-7,-,TRBV5-8,TGTGCCAGCACGGACAGGGTTGGGTACGAGCAGTACTTC,CASTDRVGYEQYF
TRBD1,TRBJ1-2,-,TRBV6-1,TGTGCCAGCAGCCTAGGACAGGGTGAAGGCTACACCTTC,CASSLGQGEGYTF
-,TRBJ2-2,-,TRBV5-1,TGCGCCAGCAGCTTGGGGGCAGTGAACACCGGGGAGCTGTTTTTT,CASSLGAVNTGELFF
-,TRBJ1-1,once,TRBV6-4,TGTGCCAGCAGTGACACTCCGACAGGGAACACTGAAGCTTTCTTT,CASSDTPTGNTEAFF
TRBD2,TRBJ2-5,-,TRBV23-1,TGCGCCAGCAGTCAATCCTGGCTAGCGGGTCCCTCCTGGTACTTC,CASSQSWLAGPSWYF
TRBD2,TRBJ2-7,-,TRBV2,TGTGCCAGCAGCCCCGAGCGGGAGGGATCCTACGAGCAGTACTTC,CASSPEREGSYEQYF
-,TRBJ2-7,-,TRBV19,TGTGCCAGTCCCCGATCCGGCTACGAGCAGTACTTC,CASPRSGYEQYF
-,TRBJ1-1,once,TRBV2,TGTGCCAGCAGCGGACAGAGGAACACTGAAGCTTTCTTT,CASSGQRNTEAFF
TRBD2,TRBJ2-1,once,TRBV9,TGTGCCAGCAGCGACTCTATAGCGGGGGGGCCAGATGAGCAGTTCTTC,CASSDSIAGGPDEQFF